This paragraph covers one TCR beta chain sequence. Its antigen is not yet known. No per-base quality is available; no much larger clone lies one base away. This sample was included in a study of blood T cell repertoires in COVID-19 (dated by TCRdb to 2020 to 2022). Turning to the overall study: Samples from collaborators originated in the United States, Italy and Spain and spanned both the acute and convalescent phases of COVID-19. The material from the prospective study consisted of cDNA or gDNA derived from T cells, B-cell-depleted T cells, or PBMCs. Deeply sampled blood TCRbeta repertoires from subjects exposed to, actively infected with, or recovered from COVID-19 were included in the dataset. A freely available public database, intended as a resource for researchers studying the immune response to SARS-CoV-2, is where the repertoires were released. The samples were drawn from two sources: the first 160 participants of the ongoing ImmuneRACE study, and 1,000 to 1,500 subjects contributed by 6 global collaborators. A de-identified subject ID, COVID-19 status, age in years and sex were almost always included in the sample metadata. Where available, HLA class I and class II types were taken from metadata supplied by the sample provider and were not determined by assay-based typing. Study-level results and caveats: Clinical and demographic metadata were provided uncurated, with the amount varying by source and participant.

TCRbeta CDR3 regions were amplified from genomic DNA by means of the immunoSEQ Assay, a bias-controlled multiplex PCR. In the paper's pipeline: The number of nucleated cells in each sample was estimated by amplification of reference gene primers within the assay. Sequence reads were collapsed and filtered to measure the absolute abundance of every unique TCRbeta CDR3 rearrangement. For each sample, productive Simpson clonality was calculated as the square root of Simpson's diversity index over productive rearrangements. TCRdb provides this immuneACCESS table in a form limited to in-frame rearrangements. Some clones are lacking; in checked studies, under half of them reflect an unresolved V gene, and why the rest are absent is not known. Clone size and the V and J calls come from that table; the DNA yielded D and trimming. The sample contains about 370,000 clones, 80% to 90% of them found a single time. Approximately 1% of the sample comes from the top ten.

Participants in the prospective study were enrolled through a virtual design, were aged roughly 18 to 100 years, and lived in approximately 25 United States geographic areas. In the prospective study, cohorts were assigned on the basis of participant-reported clinical history obtained from a screening survey and a study questionnaire. Recovered participants in ImmuneRACE Cohort 3 were defined as having two consecutive negative NP/OP PCR tests, clearance from a healthcare professional, or resolution of symptoms. Each participant in the prospective study had whole blood, serum and a nasopharyngeal or oropharyngeal swab collected by mobile phlebotomists. Participants in the prospective study had the option to provide additional blood draws and questionnaires over a 2-month period. Before DNA extraction, blood samples from the prospective study were shipped at room temperature or frozen. Reading from cysteine to phenylalanine, the CDR3 counts 16 amino acids. This entry keeps only the CDR3 DNA: 48 bases, framed from base 1.

This clonotype originated in a man between 18 and 35 years old who had recovered from COVID-19. Sample: PBMCs or T cells enriched from blood (not recorded which). This receptor chain uses TRBV21-1 and TRBJ2-7; TRBD2 is taken as the D call from the table, unchecked against the DNA. TRBV21-1 is noted as a pseudogene. CDR3 protein: CASSKGDSGFVYEQYF. The DNA reads as follows: TGTGCCAGCAGCAAAGGTGATAGCGGCTTCGTCTACGAGCAGTACTTC.